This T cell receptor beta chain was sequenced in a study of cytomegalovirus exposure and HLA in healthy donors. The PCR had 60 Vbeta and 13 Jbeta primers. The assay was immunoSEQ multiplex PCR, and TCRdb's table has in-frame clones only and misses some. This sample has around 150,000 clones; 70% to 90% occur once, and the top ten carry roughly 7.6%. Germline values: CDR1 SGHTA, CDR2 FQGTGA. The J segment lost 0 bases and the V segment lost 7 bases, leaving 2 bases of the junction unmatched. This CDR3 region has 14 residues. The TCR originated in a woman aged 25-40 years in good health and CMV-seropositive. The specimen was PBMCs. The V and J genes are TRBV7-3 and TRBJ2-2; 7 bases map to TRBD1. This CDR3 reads CASTRGPNTGELFF. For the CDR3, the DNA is TGTGCCAGCACGAGGGGGCCGAACACCGGGGAGCTGTTTTTT.